This entry describes one T cell receptor (beta chain). Its target is not known. Germline V gives CDR1 KGHSH, CDR2 LQKENI. Trimming removed 2 bases at V and 3 bases at J, with 13 bases between. The CDR3 totals 15 residues. The data originate from a study of monozygotic twins with cystic fibrosis. Study context: Libraries were built from three micrograms of fragmented DNA using around 14 PCR cycles.

Study-wide points: Co-twins had the most similar V usage for 13 of 16 pairs, J for 8. Monozygotic CF twins shared more identical nucleotide clonotypes than unrelated patients.

Data came from immunoSEQ multiplex PCR; TCRdb stores just in-frame clones and leaves some out. This table holds some 14,000 clones, around 91% found once. Sequenced input: blood. This sequence joins TRBV18 and TRBJ1-1; D is possibly TRBD1 (5 bases). This sequence originates from a boy aged 5-17 years with cystic fibrosis. Here the CDR3 reads CASSPMEGEYTEAFF. The CDR3 nucleotides are TGTGCCAGCTCACCAATGGAAGGGGAGTACACTGAAGCTTTCTTT.